The subject of this entry is one T cell receptor (beta chain). In the authors' workflow: From reference gene primer amplification, estimates of nucleated cell counts were derived. Using immunoSEQ multiplex PCR, the repertoire was profiled, and TCRdb retains in-frame clones only, with some absent. V and J calls and clone size are copied from that table; D and trimming were computed from the DNA. Altogether about 75,000 clones are present, around 90% being singletons, with the ten largest covering about 7%. This sample was taken from a study of blood T cell repertoires in COVID-19. Study background: The United States, Italy and Spain provided the acute and convalescent COVID-19 samples. Sample material is recorded as cDNA or gDNA derived from T cells, B-cell-depleted T cells, or PBMCs.

Germline V gene lookup returns CDR1 LGHDT and CDR2 YNNKEL (reference sequence). CDR3 length equals 15 residues. The ends lost 5 bases at V and 3 bases at J; junction bases unmatched: 3. This clonotype originated in a human donor in a cohort sampled during active COVID-19. The J gene is TRBJ2-1, the V gene TRBV3-1 (or the pseudogene TRBV3-2), with 11 bases matching TRBD1. The sequencing sample was made of peripheral blood. The CDR3 region has the DNA TGTGCCAGCAGCACCGGGACAGGGGGCTACAATGAGCAGTTCTTC. Translation: CASSTGTGGYNEQFF.